The text below deals with one TCR beta chain. This record belongs to a study of shared T cell receptors in the human thymus. Germline-derived CDR1 and CDR2 are MDHEN and SYDVKM. V was cut by 4 bases and J by 7 bases, with 6 bases left in between. The CDR3 contains 11 residues. Here immunoSEQ multiplex PCR was the method, and the copy in TCRdb shows in-frame clones only, minus some. Of a few hundred thousand clones in the sample, approximately 95% were seen once. V gene TRBV28 combines with J gene TRBJ2-3; D gene unclear. The receptor's source is a human donor. The specimen was thymocytes. The CDR3 DNA reads TGTGCCAGCAGTTCCTCACATACGCAGTATTTT. Residues: CASSSSHTQYF.